A selection of T cell receptor beta chains follows, all from one sample in a study of T cell changes during pregnancy in multiple sclerosis. The repertoire was sequenced with immunoSEQ multiplex PCR; TCRdb's copy has only in-frame clones and lacks some. The table records under 95,000 clones, 91% of them present only once. The material sequenced was peripheral blood, taken after pregnancy. The receptors were gathered from a female donor in good health, enrolled as a control in a pregnancy study. The CDR3 runs from the conserved cysteine through the conserved F or W. Each record gives: clone size, J gene, D gene, V gene, CDR3 protein, CDR3 DNA. D genes are given only for firm matches. Not all rows give a size; the values are once, few, many and, for expanded clones, a class.

clone size: -
J gene: TRBJ1-1
D gene: -
V gene: TRBV5-5
CDR3 protein: CASSLFASGGTEAFF
CDR3 DNA: TGTGCCAGCAGCTTGTTTGCCTCCGGCGGCACTGAAGCTTTCTTT

clone size: -
J gene: TRBJ2-6
D gene: -
V gene: TRBV6-5
CDR3 protein: CASRPGYSGANVLTF
CDR3 DNA: TGTGCCAGCAGGCCCGGTTACTCTGGGGCCAACGTCCTGACTTTC

clone size: -
J gene: TRBJ2-1
D gene: TRBD2
V gene: TRBV12-5
CDR3 protein: CASAPGGLNNEQFF
CDR3 DNA: TGTGCTAGTGCCCCGGGGGGATTGAACAATGAGCAGTTCTTC

clone size: -
J gene: TRBJ2-1
D gene: -
V gene: TRBV2
CDR3 protein: CASSIQGSGSNEQFF
CDR3 DNA: TGTGCCAGCAGTATCCAGGGGAGTGGCAGCAATGAGCAGTTCTTC

clone size: -
J gene: TRBJ1-3
D gene: -
V gene: TRBV5-5
CDR3 protein: CASSLEGNSGNTIYF
CDR3 DNA: TGTGCCAGCAGCTTGGAGGGGAACTCTGGAAACACCATATATTTT

clone size: -
J gene: TRBJ1-1
D gene: -
V gene: TRBV7-9
CDR3 protein: CASSLPSEAFF
CDR3 DNA: TGTGCCAGCAGCTTACCCAGTGAAGCTTTCTTT

clone size: -
J gene: TRBJ2-5
D gene: TRBD2
V gene: TRBV6-5
CDR3 protein: CASSLSGGAGETQYF
CDR3 DNA: TGTGCCAGCAGTCTTAGCGGGGGGGCCGGAGAGACCCAGTACTTC

clone size: -
J gene: TRBJ1-1
D gene: -
V gene: TRBV4-3
CDR3 protein: CASSQTQGSNTEAFF
CDR3 DNA: TGCGCCAGCAGCCAAACCCAGGGGTCTAACACTGAAGCTTTCTTT

clone size: -
J gene: TRBJ1-2
D gene: -
V gene: TRBV6-5
CDR3 protein: CASVKQQGIRRGYTF
CDR3 DNA: TGTGCCAGCGTCAAACAACAGGGTATTAGAAGAGGCTACACCTTC

clone size: -
J gene: TRBJ2-2
D gene: TRBD2
V gene: TRBV5-1
CDR3 protein: CASSQQAGKNTGELFF
CDR3 DNA: TGCGCCAGCAGCCAACAAGCGGGGAAGAACACCGGGGAGCTGTTTTTT

clone size: -
J gene: TRBJ2-7
D gene: TRBD2
V gene: TRBV27
CDR3 protein: CASSLGGGYEQYF
CDR3 DNA: TGTGCCAGCAGTTTGGGGGGAGGGTACGAGCAGTACTTC

clone size: -
J gene: TRBJ2-2
D gene: -
V gene: TRBV10-2
CDR3 protein: CASKRGLDTGELFF
CDR3 DNA: TGCGCCAGCAAACGGGGGTTGGACACCGGGGAGCTGTTTTTT

clone size: -
J gene: TRBJ1-2
D gene: -
V gene: TRBV9
CDR3 protein: CASSVDEVGYTF
CDR3 DNA: TGTGCCAGCAGCGTAGATGAGGTTGGCTACACCTTC

clone size: -
J gene: TRBJ2-3
D gene: TRBD2
V gene: TRBV19
CDR3 protein: CASTLAGFRTDTQYF
CDR3 DNA: TGTGCCAGTACCCTAGCGGGGTTTAGGACAGATACGCAGTATTTT

clone size: -
J gene: TRBJ1-2
D gene: TRBD1
V gene: TRBV6-5
CDR3 protein: CASSLKGQGTGYTF
CDR3 DNA: TGTGCCAGCAGTTTGAAGGGACAGGGTACTGGCTACACCTTC

clone size: -
J gene: TRBJ1-2
D gene: TRBD1
V gene: TRBV6-1
CDR3 protein: CASSIGTGHYGYTF
CDR3 DNA: TGTGCCAGCAGTATTGGGACAGGGCACTATGGCTACACCTTC

clone size: -
J gene: TRBJ1-1
D gene: TRBD1
V gene: TRBV7-8
CDR3 protein: CASGLVGAGGTEAFF
CDR3 DNA: TGTGCCAGCGGCTTAGTTGGCGCAGGGGGCACTGAAGCTTTCTTT

clone size: -
J gene: TRBJ2-2
D gene: TRBD2
V gene: TRBV7-6
CDR3 protein: CASSLLRGGQGNTGELFF
CDR3 DNA: TGTGCCAGCAGCCTCCTTCGGGGGGGGCAGGGAAACACCGGGGAGCTGTTTTTT

clone size: -
J gene: TRBJ1-3
D gene: -
V gene: TRBV6-5
CDR3 protein: CASSFGRAGNTIYF
CDR3 DNA: TGTGCCAGCAGTTTCGGCAGGGCTGGAAACACCATATATTTT

clone size: -
J gene: TRBJ1-1
D gene: -
V gene: TRBV7-2
CDR3 protein: CASSGQGLLNTEAFF
CDR3 DNA: TGTGCCAGCAGCGGTCAGGGGCTCCTGAACACTGAAGCTTTCTTT

clone size: -
J gene: TRBJ2-5
D gene: -
V gene: TRBV15
CDR3 protein: CATSRERGLRYF
CDR3 DNA: TGTGCCACCAGCAGAGAAAGGGGGTTGAGGTACTTC

clone size: once
J gene: TRBJ2-4
D gene: -
V gene: TRBV6-1
CDR3 protein: CASSEAANYQNIQYF
CDR3 DNA: TGTGCCAGCAGTGAAGCAGCAAACTACCAAAACATTCAGTACTTC

clone size: -
J gene: TRBJ1-1
D gene: TRBD1
V gene: TRBV4-3
CDR3 protein: CASSRRTGGITEAFF
CDR3 DNA: TGCGCCAGCAGCCGCCGGACAGGGGGGATCACTGAAGCTTTCTTT

clone size: -
J gene: TRBJ1-6
D gene: TRBD1
V gene: TRBV6-5
CDR3 protein: CASSRGTGGSPLHF
CDR3 DNA: TGTGCCAGCAGTCGCGGGACAGGGGGTTCACCCCTCCACTTT

clone size: -
J gene: TRBJ2-4
D gene: -
V gene: TRBV11-2
CDR3 protein: CASRDSLGVRGIQYF
CDR3 DNA: TGTGCCAGCAGGGACAGTTTAGGGGTTCGTGGCATTCAGTACTTC

clone size: -
J gene: TRBJ1-3
D gene: -
V gene: TRBV13
CDR3 protein: CASSLGRGRNTIYF
CDR3 DNA: TGTGCCAGCAGCTTAGGCAGGGGCAGAAACACCATATATTTT

clone size: -
J gene: TRBJ2-7
D gene: -
V gene: TRBV27
CDR3 protein: CASSLGQPYEQYF
CDR3 DNA: TGTGCCAGCAGTTTAGGGCAGCCCTACGAGCAGTACTTC

clone size: -
J gene: TRBJ1-5
D gene: TRBD1
V gene: TRBV6-6
CDR3 protein: CASSHRGQGQPQHF
CDR3 DNA: TGTGCCAGCAGTCACAGGGGGCAGGGTCAGCCCCAGCATTTT

clone size: -
J gene: TRBJ1-5
D gene: TRBD1
V gene: TRBV29-1
CDR3 protein: CSATRGLNQPQHF
CDR3 DNA: TGCAGCGCAACAAGGGGGCTCAATCAGCCCCAGCATTTT

clone size: -
J gene: TRBJ2-1
D gene: -
V gene: TRBV7-7
CDR3 protein: CASSLAQNNEQFF
CDR3 DNA: TGTGCTAGCAGCTTAGCACAGAACAATGAGCAGTTCTTC

clone size: -
J gene: TRBJ2-7
D gene: -
V gene: TRBV19
CDR3 protein: CASGAGKSEQYF
CDR3 DNA: TGTGCCAGTGGGGCCGGCAAATCCGAGCAGTACTTC

clone size: -
J gene: TRBJ2-7
D gene: TRBD2
V gene: TRBV5-1
CDR3 protein: CASHLDSGTYEQYF
CDR3 DNA: TGCGCCAGCCACCTGGATAGCGGGACCTACGAGCAGTACTTC

clone size: -
J gene: TRBJ2-3
D gene: -
V gene: TRBV9
CDR3 protein: CASSVGGSTDTQYF
CDR3 DNA: TGTGCCAGCAGCGTAGGCGGAAGCACAGATACGCAGTATTTT

clone size: -
J gene: TRBJ2-3
D gene: TRBD2
V gene: TRBV7-3
CDR3 protein: CASSPGTSGTDTQYF
CDR3 DNA: TGTGCCAGCAGCCCCGGGACTAGCGGAACAGATACGCAGTATTTT

clone size: -
J gene: TRBJ2-3
D gene: TRBD2
V gene: TRBV9
CDR3 protein: CASSERLAGGMDTQYF
CDR3 DNA: TGTGCCAGCAGCGAAAGACTAGCGGGGGGAATGGATACGCAGTATTTT

clone size: -
J gene: TRBJ1-6
D gene: -
V gene: TRBV7-9
CDR3 protein: CASSPLGGSPLHF
CDR3 DNA: TGTGCCAGCAGCCCCCTAGGAGGGTCACCCCTCCACTTT

clone size: -
J gene: TRBJ2-2
D gene: TRBD2
V gene: TRBV4-3
CDR3 protein: CASSQGGRGNRGYTGELFF
CDR3 DNA: TGCGCCAGCAGCCAAGGAGGGCGGGGGAATCGGGGGTACACCGGGGAGCTGTTTTTT

clone size: -
J gene: TRBJ2-5
D gene: TRBD1
V gene: TRBV11-2
CDR3 protein: CASSLPTGGDQETQYF
CDR3 DNA: TGTGCCAGCAGCTTACCAACAGGGGGCGACCAAGAGACCCAGTACTTC

clone size: -
J gene: TRBJ1-4
D gene: -
V gene: TRBV5-6
CDR3 protein: CASSFKMSGPGEKLFF
CDR3 DNA: TGTGCCAGCAGCTTTAAAATGAGTGGGCCAGGCGAAAAACTGTTTTTT

clone size: once
J gene: TRBJ2-7
D gene: -
V gene: TRBV19
CDR3 protein: CASRVGDRCPYEQYF
CDR3 DNA: TGTGCCAGTAGGGTGGGAGACAGGTGCCCCTACGAGCAGTACTTC

clone size: once
J gene: TRBJ1-6
D gene: -
V gene: TRBV28
CDR3 protein: CASSPGYNSPLHF
CDR3 DNA: TGTGCCTCCTCTCCAGGGTATAATTCACCCCTCCACTTT

clone size: -
J gene: TRBJ2-5
D gene: -
V gene: TRBV29-1
CDR3 protein: CSVEGRGREETQYF
CDR3 DNA: TGCAGCGTTGAAGGCAGGGGCAGGGAAGAGACCCAGTACTTC